This TCR beta chain emerged from a study of shared clonotypes between healthy human individuals. At the level of the study: Sampling drew on donors who were a couple of women and a few men aged 18 to 49. Study outcomes and limitations: Investigators expected sequencing depth to affect clonotype sharing among donors. When compared with the clonotypes that were shared by all four sorted-subset donors, the non-shared clonotypes turned out to have lower generation probabilities.

Concerning this clone itself: Its antigen is currently unknown.

The CDR3 runs 18 residues. The trim removed 5 bases at V and 2 bases at J, leaving 9 bases unmatched. Germline V gives CDR1 MDHEN, CDR2 SYDVKM. The run depth of the assay was deep. Clones were read by immunoSEQ multiplex PCR, and TCRdb kept only the in-frame ones, dropping some. The profile covers about 2.3 million clones, with about 90% appearing a single time and approximately 0.4% taken by the ten largest. The origin of this receptor is a young man in good health. Some clones in this sample may be carry-over from other donors' samples. Sequencing was carried out using naive CD4+ T cells from PBMCs. Subset described: CD45RA+ positively selected. This rearrangement joins TRBV28 to TRBJ2-6; 10 bases match TRBD1. The CDR3 sequence: CASSQAGTGVTGANVLTF. The CDR3 nucleotides are TGTGCCAGCAGTCAAGCCGGGACAGGGGTCACTGGGGCCAACGTCCTGACTTTC.